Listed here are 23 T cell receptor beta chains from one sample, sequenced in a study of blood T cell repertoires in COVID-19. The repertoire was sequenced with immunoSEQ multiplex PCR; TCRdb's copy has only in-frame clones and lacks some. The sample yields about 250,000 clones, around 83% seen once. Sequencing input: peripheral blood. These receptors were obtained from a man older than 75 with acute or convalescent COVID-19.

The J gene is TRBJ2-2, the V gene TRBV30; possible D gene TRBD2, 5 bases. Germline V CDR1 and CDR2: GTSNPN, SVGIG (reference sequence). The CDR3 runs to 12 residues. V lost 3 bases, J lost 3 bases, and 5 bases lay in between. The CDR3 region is CAWRGDTGELFF. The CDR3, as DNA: TGTGCCTGGAGGGGAGACACCGGGGAGCTGTTTTTT.

CDR3 region: CASSSGTLGDYGYTF. The CDR3 DNA is TGTGCCAGCAGCTCCGGGACTTTGGGGGACTATGGCTACACCTTC. V is TRBV6-5 and J is TRBJ1-2; possible D gene TRBD1, 5 bases. This CDR3 is built from 15 residues. V lost 6 bases and J lost 3, with 17 bases in between. In germline, CDR1 is MNHEY, CDR2 SVGAGI.

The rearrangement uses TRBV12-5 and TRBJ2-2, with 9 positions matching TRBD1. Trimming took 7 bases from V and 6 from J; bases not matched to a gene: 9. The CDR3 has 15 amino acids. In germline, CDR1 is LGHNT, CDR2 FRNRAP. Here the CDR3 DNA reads TGTGCTAGTGCCAGGACAGGGGTAGTCGCCGGGGAGCTGTTTTTT. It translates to CASARTGVVAGELFF.

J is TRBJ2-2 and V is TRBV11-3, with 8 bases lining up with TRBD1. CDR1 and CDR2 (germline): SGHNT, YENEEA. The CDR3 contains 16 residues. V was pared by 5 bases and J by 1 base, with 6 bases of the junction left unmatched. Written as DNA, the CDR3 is TGTGCCAGCAGCGCACGGACAGGGAAGAACACCGGGGAGCTGTTTTTT. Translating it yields CASSARTGKNTGELFF. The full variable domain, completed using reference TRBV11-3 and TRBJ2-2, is EAGVVQSPRYKIIEKKQPVAFWCNPISGHNTLYWYLQNLGQGPELLIRYENEEAVDDSQLPKDRFSAERLKGVDSTLKIQPAELGDSAVYLCASSARTGKNTGELFFGEGSRLTVL.

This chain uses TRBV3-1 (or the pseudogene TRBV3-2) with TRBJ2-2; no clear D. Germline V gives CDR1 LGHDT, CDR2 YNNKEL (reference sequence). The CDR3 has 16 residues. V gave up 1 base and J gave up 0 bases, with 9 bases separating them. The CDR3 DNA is TGTGCCAGCAGCCAAGTCAGAACCGCGAACACCGGGGAGCTGTTTTTT. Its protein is CASSQVRTANTGELFF.

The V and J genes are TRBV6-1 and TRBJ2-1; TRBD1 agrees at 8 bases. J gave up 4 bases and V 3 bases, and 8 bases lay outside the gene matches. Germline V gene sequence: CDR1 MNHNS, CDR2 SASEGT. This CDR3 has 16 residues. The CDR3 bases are TGTGCCAGCAGTGAGTGGGCAGGGGGCCGGTACAATGAGCAGTTCTTC. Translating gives CASSEWAGGRYNEQFF.

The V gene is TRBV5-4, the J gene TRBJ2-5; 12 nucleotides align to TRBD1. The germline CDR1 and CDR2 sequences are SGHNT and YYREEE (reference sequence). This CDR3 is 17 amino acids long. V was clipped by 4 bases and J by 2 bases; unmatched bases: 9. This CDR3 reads CASSRPGQGALQETQYF. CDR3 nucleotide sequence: TGTGCCAGCAGCCGGCCGGGACAGGGGGCCCTACAAGAGACCCAGTACTTC.

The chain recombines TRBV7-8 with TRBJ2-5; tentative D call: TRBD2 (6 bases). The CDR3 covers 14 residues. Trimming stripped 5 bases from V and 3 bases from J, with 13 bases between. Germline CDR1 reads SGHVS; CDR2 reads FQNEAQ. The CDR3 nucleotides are TGTGCCAGCAGCATTAGGTCGGGGGAAGAGACCCAGTACTTC. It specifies CASSIRSGEETQYF.

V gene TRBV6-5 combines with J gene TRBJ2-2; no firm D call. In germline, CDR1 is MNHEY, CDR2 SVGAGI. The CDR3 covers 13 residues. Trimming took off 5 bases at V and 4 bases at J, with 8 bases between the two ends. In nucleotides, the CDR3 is TGTGCCAGCAGTCGCAAGCCCACCGGGGAGCTGTTTTTT. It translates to CASSRKPTGELFF.

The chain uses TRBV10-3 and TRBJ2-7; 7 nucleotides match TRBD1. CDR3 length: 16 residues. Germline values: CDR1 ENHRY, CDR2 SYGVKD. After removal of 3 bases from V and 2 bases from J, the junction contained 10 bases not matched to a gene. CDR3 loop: CAISEAGTDGTYEQYF. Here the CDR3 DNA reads TGTGCCATCAGTGAAGCCGGGACAGACGGGACCTACGAGCAGTACTTC.

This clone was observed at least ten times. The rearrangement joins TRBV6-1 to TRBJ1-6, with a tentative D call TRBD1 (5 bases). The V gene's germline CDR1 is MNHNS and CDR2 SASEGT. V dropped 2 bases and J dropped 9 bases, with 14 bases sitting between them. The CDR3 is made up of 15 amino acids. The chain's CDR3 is CASSERSQGTSPLHF. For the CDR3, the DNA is TGTGCCAGCAGTGAAAGGTCCCAGGGCACTTCACCCCTCCACTTT.

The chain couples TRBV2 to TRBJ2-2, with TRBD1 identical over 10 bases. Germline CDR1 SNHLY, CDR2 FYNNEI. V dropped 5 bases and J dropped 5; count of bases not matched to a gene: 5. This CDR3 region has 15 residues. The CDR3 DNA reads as TGTGCCAGCAGTTGGACAGGGGGTCGAACCGGGGAGCTGTTTTTT. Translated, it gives CASSWTGGRTGELFF.

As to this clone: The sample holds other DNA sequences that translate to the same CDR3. CDR3: CASSRDNQETQYF. The CDR3 coding sequence is TGTGCCAGCAGCCGGGATAACCAAGAGACCCAGTACTTC. J is TRBJ2-5 and V is TRBV2; D is possibly TRBD2 (5 bases). Trimming stripped 6 bases from V and 0 bases from J, with 8 bases between. The length of the CDR3 is 13 residues. Germline assignment: CDR1 SNHLY and CDR2 FYNNEI.

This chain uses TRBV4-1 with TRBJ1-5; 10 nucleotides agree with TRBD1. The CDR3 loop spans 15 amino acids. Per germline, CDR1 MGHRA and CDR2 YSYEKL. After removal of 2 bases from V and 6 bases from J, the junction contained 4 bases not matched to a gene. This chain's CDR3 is CASSQTRDRGQPQHF. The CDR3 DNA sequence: TGCGCCAGCAGCCAAACCCGGGACAGGGGTCAGCCCCAGCATTTT.

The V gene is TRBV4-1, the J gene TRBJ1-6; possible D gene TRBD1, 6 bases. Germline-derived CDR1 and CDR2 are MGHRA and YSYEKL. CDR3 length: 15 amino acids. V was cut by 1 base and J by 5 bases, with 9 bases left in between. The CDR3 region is CASSQGGTNNSPLHF. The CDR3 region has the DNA TGCGCCAGCAGCCAAGGGGGGACAAATAATTCACCCCTCCACTTT.

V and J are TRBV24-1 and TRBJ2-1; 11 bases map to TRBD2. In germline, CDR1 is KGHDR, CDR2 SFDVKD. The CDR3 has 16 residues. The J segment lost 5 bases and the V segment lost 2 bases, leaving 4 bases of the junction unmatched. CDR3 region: CATSDSTSGTDNEQFF. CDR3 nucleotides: TGTGCCACCAGTGATTCGACTAGCGGGACGGACAATGAGCAGTTCTTC.

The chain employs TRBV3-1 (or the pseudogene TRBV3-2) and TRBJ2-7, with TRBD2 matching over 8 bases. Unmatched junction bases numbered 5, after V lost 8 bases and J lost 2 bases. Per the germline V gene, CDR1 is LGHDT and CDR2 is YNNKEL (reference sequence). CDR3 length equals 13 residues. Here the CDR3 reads CASGTSGTYEQYF. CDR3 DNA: TGTGCCAGCGGGACTAGTGGTACCTACGAGCAGTACTTC.

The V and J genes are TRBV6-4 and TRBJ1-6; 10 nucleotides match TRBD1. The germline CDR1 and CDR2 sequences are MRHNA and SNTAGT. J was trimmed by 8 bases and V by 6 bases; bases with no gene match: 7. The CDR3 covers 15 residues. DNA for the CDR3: TGTGCCAGCAGCTTCTCCGGGACAGGGGATTCACCCCTCCACTTT. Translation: CASSFSGTGDSPLHF.

CDR3 bases: TGTGCCACCGGAGAGGAGGGGCCCTACAATGAGCAGTTCTTC. Its translation: CATGEEGPYNEQFF. The chain carries TRBV24-1 and TRBJ2-1; D may be TRBD2 (6 bases). The CDR3 has 14 residues. Trimming removed 9 bases at V and 2 bases at J, with 13 bases between. CDR1 and CDR2 (germline): KGHDR, SFDVKD.

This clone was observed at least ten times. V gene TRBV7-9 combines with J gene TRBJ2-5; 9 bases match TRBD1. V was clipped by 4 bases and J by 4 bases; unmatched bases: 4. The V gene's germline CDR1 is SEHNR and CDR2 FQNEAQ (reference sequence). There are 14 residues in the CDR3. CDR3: CASSSDRGRETQYF. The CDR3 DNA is TGTGCCAGCAGCTCCGACAGGGGGAGAGAGACCCAGTACTTC.

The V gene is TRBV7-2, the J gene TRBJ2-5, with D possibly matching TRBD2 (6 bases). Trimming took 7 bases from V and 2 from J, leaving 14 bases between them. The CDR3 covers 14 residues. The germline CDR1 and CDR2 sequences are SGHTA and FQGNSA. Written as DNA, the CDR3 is TGTGCCAGCACCCTGGACTATTCACAAGAGACCCAGTACTTC. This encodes CASTLDYSQETQYF.

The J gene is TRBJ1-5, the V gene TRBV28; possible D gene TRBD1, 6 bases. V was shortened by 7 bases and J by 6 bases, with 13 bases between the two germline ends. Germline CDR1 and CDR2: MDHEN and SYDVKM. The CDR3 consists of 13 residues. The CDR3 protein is CASTQGIVQPQHF. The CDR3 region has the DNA TGTGCCAGCACACAGGGTATAGTTCAGCCCCAGCATTTT.

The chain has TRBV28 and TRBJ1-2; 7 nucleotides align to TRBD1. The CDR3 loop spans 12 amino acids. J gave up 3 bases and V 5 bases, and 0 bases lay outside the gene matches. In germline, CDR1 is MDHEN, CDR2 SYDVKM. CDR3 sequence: CASSGTDYGYTF. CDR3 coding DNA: TGTGCCAGCAGTGGGACAGACTATGGCTACACCTTC.